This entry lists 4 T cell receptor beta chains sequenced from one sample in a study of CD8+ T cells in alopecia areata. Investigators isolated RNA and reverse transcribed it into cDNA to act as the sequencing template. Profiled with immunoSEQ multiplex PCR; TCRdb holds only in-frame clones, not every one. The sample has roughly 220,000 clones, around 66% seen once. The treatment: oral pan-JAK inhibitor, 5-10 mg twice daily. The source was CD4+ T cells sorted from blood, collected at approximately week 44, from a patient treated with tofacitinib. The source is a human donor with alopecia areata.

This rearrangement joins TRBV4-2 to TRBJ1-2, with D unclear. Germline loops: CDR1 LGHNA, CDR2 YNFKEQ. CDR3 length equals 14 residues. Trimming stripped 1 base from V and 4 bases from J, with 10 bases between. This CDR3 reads CASSQVAQSYGYTF. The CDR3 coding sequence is TGTGCCAGCAGCCAAGTAGCACAGTCCTATGGCTACACCTTC.

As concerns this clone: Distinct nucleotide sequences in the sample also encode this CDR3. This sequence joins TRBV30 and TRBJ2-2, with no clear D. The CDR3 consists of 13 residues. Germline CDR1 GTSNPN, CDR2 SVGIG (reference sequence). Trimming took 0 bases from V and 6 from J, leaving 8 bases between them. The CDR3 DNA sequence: TGTGCCTGGAGTGTACTTGGGGCCGGGGAGCTGTTTTTT. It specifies CAWSVLGAGELFF. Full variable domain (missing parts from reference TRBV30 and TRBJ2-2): SQTIHQWPATLVQPVGSPLSLECTVEGTSNPNLYWYRQAAGRGLQLLFYSVGIGQISSEVPQNLSASRPQDRQFILSSKKLLLSDSGFYLCAWSVLGAGELFFGEGSRLTVL.

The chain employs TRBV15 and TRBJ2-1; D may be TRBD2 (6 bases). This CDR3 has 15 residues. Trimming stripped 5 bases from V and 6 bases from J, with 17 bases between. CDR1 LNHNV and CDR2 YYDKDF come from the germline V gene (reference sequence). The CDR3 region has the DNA TGTGCCACCAGCGGAGCCGGGACTCTAAGCAATGAGCAGTTCTTC. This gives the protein CATSGAGTLSNEQFF.

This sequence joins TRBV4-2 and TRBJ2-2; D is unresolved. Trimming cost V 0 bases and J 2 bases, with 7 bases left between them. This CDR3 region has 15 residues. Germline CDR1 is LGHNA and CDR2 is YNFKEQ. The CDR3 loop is CASSQEPQNTGELFF. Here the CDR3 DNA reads TGTGCCAGCAGCCAAGAACCACAAAACACCGGGGAGCTGTTTTTT.